This TCR beta chain was identified during a study of Graves' ophthalmopathy and Graves' hyperthyroidism. Patients were excluded if they had other autoimmune diseases or uncontrolled infections, and likewise if pregnancy or lactation applied. What supplied the PBMCs was 7.5 to 10 ml of fresh peripheral blood. This clonotype came up many times. Amplification of TCR beta CDR3 regions used RNA transcripts. First-round RT-PCR used HTBI primers; second-round multiplex PCR followed. A single record per CDR3 protein comes from TCRdb applying MiXCR to the multiplex PCR reads. Of roughly 170,000 distinct CDR3 sequences detected, around two fifths appear once; the ten largest clones hold around 9.3%. Germline V gene lookup returns CDR1 SQVTM and CDR2 ANQGSEA. Between the trimmed V and J ends, which lost 4 bases and 4 bases, there was a span of 13 bases. CDR3 length: 13 residues.

The sequencing input was peripheral blood. This chain connects TRBV29-1 to TRBJ2-5, with D perhaps being TRBD1 or TRBD2 (5 bases each). The TCR was taken from a man aged 25-40 years with Graves' ophthalmopathy. Written as DNA, the CDR3 is TGCAGCGTTGTCGAGGGGTCAGCAGAGACCCAGTACTTC. Translated: CSVVEGSAETQYF.